The sequence of this TCR beta chain was determined in a study of PD-L1 blockade in urothelial cancer. About the research overall: Patients took up atezolizumab in 2014 at 1,200 mg intravenously every 3 weeks. Most patients, about 85% of the roughly 29, were males with bladder-origin cancer.

With 8 bases removed from V and 0 bases from J, the gap between germline ends came to 11 bases. Germline CDR1 and CDR2: LNHDA and SQIVND (reference sequence). The CDR3 contains 14 residues. Patients' urothelial carcinoma was locally advanced or metastatic. The number of samples from each patient was between 1 and 8, taken pretreatment and on-treatment. TCRdb keeps only in-frame clones here, not all; method: immunoSEQ multiplex PCR. Altogether under 20,000 clones are present, about 90% being singletons, with the ten largest covering 5.9%. The gene calls are TRBV19 and TRBJ2-1, with a possible D match to TRBD2 (6 bases). The clonotype comes from a man aged 50-59 years with urothelial cancer. The material sequenced was PBMCs, taken around atezolizumab (anti-PD-L1) treatment. CDR3 sequence: CASSGGPSYNEQFF. The CDR3 DNA reads as TGTGCCAGTTCCGGAGGGCCCTCCTACAATGAGCAGTTCTTC.